This TCR beta chain was captured by sequencing in a study of shared clonotypes between healthy human individuals. Overall study context: CD4 naive and CD4 memory each took three plates per donor, while CD8 naive took two and CD8 memory one. Whole-study results and caveats: Represented diversity, genetic and exposure-history alike, was limited by few donors.

Genomic DNA of each subset was evenly split across several immunoSEQ plates. The authors' processing: Filtering was not the same, since immunoSEQ gave junction-only sequences without quality scores. TCRdb's table, derived via immunoSEQ multiplex PCR, lists solely in-frame clones and lacks some. V, J and clone size are those of that table, while D and trimming were read from the DNA. The sample contains 1,400,000 or so clones, 98% to 99% of which appear only once. A word on this clone: What it binds is unknown.

The material sequenced was naive CD4+ T cells sorted from blood. Noted subset: CD45RA+ positively selected. The sequence was collected from a man aged 25 to 40 in good health.

The CDR3 protein is CASSLVGVNNQPQHF. The CDR3 coding sequence is TGTGCCAGCAGCCTGGTGGGTGTGAACAATCAGCCCCAGCATTTT. V gene TRBV5-6 combines with J gene TRBJ1-5; D ambiguous. Trimming removed 4 bases at V and 3 bases at J, with 14 bases between. The germline V gene encodes CDR1 SGHDT and CDR2 YYEEEE. The CDR3 has 15 amino acids.